Below, 18 T cell receptor beta chains from the same sample are listed, as sequenced in a study of T cells in Graves' hyperthyroidism and ophthalmopathy. The CDR3 regions of TCR beta were amplified from RNA transcripts. Carried out on the TCR CDR3, a first-round RT-PCR used the HTBI primer set. TCRdb analysed the multiplex PCR reads with MiXCR anew, one entry per CDR3 protein. Altogether 700,000 or so distinct CDR3 sequences are present, roughly 17% being singletons, with the ten largest covering around 7.7%. The sample taken for sequencing was blood. These receptors were taken from a man aged 18 to 30 with Graves' hyperthyroidism.

This clonotype was seen a handful of times. J is TRBJ1-5 and V is TRBV27; maybe TRBD1 (6 bases). CDR1 is MNHEY and CDR2 is SMNVEV in the germline V gene (reference sequence). With 5 bases removed from V and 0 bases from J, the gap between germline ends came to 20 bases. The CDR3 has 18 amino acids. The CDR3 region is CASSPSHRAYYSNQPQHF. The CDR3 nucleotides are TGTGCCAGCAGTCCCTCCCACAGGGCCTATTATAGCAATCAGCCCCAGCATTTT.

This clonotype has a count of ten or more. The chain employs TRBV7-8 and TRBJ1-2, with 7 nucleotides matching TRBD1. V trimming: 6 bases; J trimming: 4 bases; junction bases outside the gene matches: 11. The CDR3 length is 15 residues. Germline V gene lookup returns CDR1 SGHVS and CDR2 FQNEAQ. CDR3 DNA sequence: TGTGCCAGCAGACCCCCGAACAGGGGCGGCTATGGCTACACCTTC. Translating it yields CASRPPNRGGYGYTF.

The chain links TRBV7-2 to TRBJ1-1; D unresolved. Trimming stripped 2 bases from V and 4 bases from J, with 11 bases between. In germline, CDR1 is SGHTA, CDR2 FQGNSA. This CDR3 region has 14 residues. This CDR3 is CASSLRAAGTEAFF. The CDR3, as DNA: TGTGCCAGCAGCTTACGGGCCGCGGGCACTGAAGCTTTCTTT.

This clonotype was recorded many times. The chain recombines TRBV18 with TRBJ2-3; weak D call: TRBD1 (5 bases). Germline-derived CDR1 and CDR2 are KGHSH and LQKENI. Trimming took off 4 bases at V and 3 bases at J, with 11 bases between the two ends. The CDR3 totals 14 residues. The CDR3 DNA is TGTGCCAGCTCACGGGGCCCCGGGACAGATACGCAGTATTTT. Residues: CASSRGPGTDTQYF. Together with reference TRBV18 and TRBJ2-3, the CDR3 gives the full variable domain: NAGVMQNPRHLVRRRGQEARLRCSPMKGHSHVYWYRQLPEEGLKFMVYLQKENIIDESGMPKERFSAEFPKEGPSILRIQQVVRGDSAAYFCASSRGPGTDTQYFGPGTRLTVL.

V and J are TRBV18 and TRBJ2-1, with D perhaps matching TRBD1 (6 bases). CDR3 size: 17 residues. The V gene's germline CDR1 is KGHSH and CDR2 LQKENI. V lost 3 bases, J lost 6 bases, and 21 bases lay in between. DNA of the CDR3: TGTGCCAGCTCACCGACAATTCAGGGGCCCGAAGCCAATGAGCAGTTCTTC. Translated: CASSPTIQGPEANEQFF.

This clonotype was seen only a few times. The chain uses TRBV5-1 and TRBJ2-7, with 9 bases identical to TRBD2. CDR1 is SGHRS, CDR2 YFSETQ, per germline. Trimming at V came to 2 bases and at J to 4 bases, leaving 7 bases not matched to a gene. This CDR3 is built from 15 residues. CDR3 region: CASSFLAGPEYEQYF. CDR3 coding DNA: TGCGCCAGCAGCTTCCTAGCGGGGCCGGAGTACGAGCAGTACTTC.

A word on this clonotype: No conserved phenylalanine or tryptophan ends this CDR3, so it is likely a read error. The gene calls are TRBV24-1 and TRBJ2-3, with TRBD1 matching over 7 bases. The CDR3 contains 17 residues. Germline assignment: CDR1 KGHDR and CDR2 SFDVKD. V lost 0 bases and J lost 0; bases outside the gene matches: 5. The CDR3 DNA sequence: TGTGCCACCAGTGATTTGCCGGGACAGACAAGCACAGATACGCAGTATCTT. Translating gives CATSDLPGQTSTDTQYL.

This clonotype came up many times. DNA for the CDR3: TGTGCCAGCAGTCCCTATGGGTTGAGCAGCGGAAGCTACGAGCAGTACTTC. It specifies CASSPYGLSSGSYEQYF. The V and J genes are TRBV28 and TRBJ2-7, with a tentative D call TRBD2 (5 bases). CDR3 length equals 17 residues. The V and J ends lost 5 bases and 3 bases respectively, with 23 bases between them. Germline lookup yields CDR1 MDHEN and CDR2 SYDVKM.

This clonotype turned up a few times. A read error may account for a junction end that differs from germline. V and J are TRBV10-2 and TRBJ2-5, with D hard to call. Germline lookup yields CDR1 WSHSY and CDR2 SAAADI. The CDR3 contains 13 residues. CDR3 sequence: CASSESVAQLSHF. The CDR3, as DNA: TGCGCCAGCAGTGAGTCGGTAGCCCAGTTGTCGCACTTC.

The V gene is TRBV10-3, the J gene TRBJ2-1, with 7 bases matching TRBD1. V gave up 7 bases and J gave up 3 bases; unmatched junction bases: 3. The CDR3 spans 13 residues. Per the germline V gene, CDR1 is ENHRY and CDR2 is SYGVKD. CDR3 residues: CAIKGASYNEQFF. The CDR3 DNA is TGTGCCATCAAGGGGGCTAGCTACAATGAGCAGTTCTTC.

In this sample, this clonotype turned up many times. V and J are TRBV3-1 and TRBJ2-3; D perhaps matches TRBD2 (6 bases). CDR1 is LGHDT, CDR2 YNNKEL, per germline (reference sequence). V shed 4 bases and J shed 1 base, with 15 bases lying between them. The CDR3 length is 16 residues. The CDR3 loop reads CASSLERVRGTDTQYF. CDR3 DNA: TGTGCCAGCAGCCTCGAGCGGGTTCGGGGCACAGATACGCAGTATTTT.

This clonotype showed up many times. J is TRBJ2-1 and V is TRBV2; 10 bases match TRBD2. The CDR3 runs 13 residues. Germline V gene lookup returns CDR1 SNHLY and CDR2 FYNNEI. The V gene end was trimmed by 2 bases and the J gene end by 9 bases; junction bases not matched to a gene: 1. The CDR3 reads CASSESSGSEQFF. The CDR3, as DNA: TGTGCCAGCAGTGAATCTAGCGGGAGTGAGCAGTTCTTC.

The table lists this clonotype with a few counts. The chain joins TRBV29-1 to TRBJ2-7, with TRBD2 as a possible D gene (6 bases). The ends were cut back, 2 bases at V and 5 bases at J, with 10 bases in the middle. Looked up from germline, CDR1 is SQVTM and CDR2 is ANQGSEA. The CDR3 runs to 12 residues. The CDR3 loop is CSVERGINEQYF. The CDR3 DNA sequence: TGCAGCGTTGAACGGGGGATCAACGAGCAGTACTTC.

CDR3 sequence (DNA): TGCGCCAGCAGCTTGGCGGGGACAGCCGGGCGCGGGACCCAGTACTTC. Translating it yields CASSLAGTAGRGTQYF. The chain carries TRBV5-1 and TRBJ2-5; 7 bases match TRBD1. After removal of 0 bases from V and 7 bases from J, the junction contained 12 bases not matched to a gene. Germline-derived CDR1 and CDR2 are SGHRS and YFSETQ. CDR3 length: 16 residues.

V and J are TRBV7-3 and TRBJ2-7; D possibly corresponds to TRBD2 (6 bases). The germline V and J ends were trimmed by 1 base and 7 bases, with 14 bases remaining between them. The CDR3 runs 14 residues. Germline V gene lookup returns CDR1 SGHTA and CDR2 FQGTGA. In DNA form, the CDR3 reads TGTGCCAGCAGCTTAATGGCGGGGTACGGTGAGCAGTACTTC. Translating gives CASSLMAGYGEQYF.

This clonotype was seen a handful of times. This chain links TRBV27 with TRBJ2-7; D is perhaps TRBD1 (6 bases). Germline-derived CDR1 and CDR2 are MNHEY and SMNVEV (reference sequence). V was cut by 4 bases and J by 4 bases, with 17 bases left in between. The CDR3 runs 15 residues. The chain's CDR3 is CASSWGHPTLYEQYF. DNA of the CDR3: TGTGCCAGCAGTTGGGGACACCCGACTCTTTACGAGCAGTACTTC.

This clonotype has a count of ten or more. The J gene is TRBJ2-1, the V gene TRBV28; 14 nucleotides match TRBD2. CDR3 length: 16 residues. The germline V gene encodes CDR1 MDHEN and CDR2 SYDVKM. V lost 3 bases to trimming and J lost 5 bases; unmatched junction nucleotides: 3. The CDR3 spells CASSLSTSGGDNEQFF. In nucleotides, the CDR3 is TGTGCCAGCAGTTTGTCGACTAGCGGGGGGGACAATGAGCAGTTCTTC.

In regard to this clonotype: A read error may explain this, as a much larger clone is one base away. The chain has TRBV7-2 and TRBJ2-7, with D perhaps assigned TRBD1 or TRBD2 (5 bases each). Germline loops: CDR1 SGHTA, CDR2 FQGNSA. The CDR3 runs 16 residues. CDR3 DNA: TGTGCCAGCGGCTTAGGGGCCGGGGCCCTCTCCTACGAGCAGTACTTC. Its translation: CASGLGAGALSYEQYF.